This TCR beta chain was observed in a study of radiotherapy plus CTLA-4 blockade in lung cancer. CDR1 and CDR2 (germline): LNHNV, YYDKDF (reference sequence). CDR3 length equals 13 residues. V dropped 7 bases and J dropped 3; count of bases not matched to a gene: 3. Repertoires were generated with immunoSEQ multiplex PCR, while TCRdb's copy carries only in-frame clones and drops some. The sample lists tens of thousands of clones, approximately 71% occurring once. This receptor was obtained from a human donor with non-small cell lung cancer whose response to radiotherapy plus ipilimumab could not be evaluated. The chain couples TRBV15 to TRBJ2-1, with 7 bases matching TRBD2. Specimen: peripheral blood, collected from a patient treated with radiotherapy plus ipilimumab. CDR3 region: CATKRDHYNEQFF. CDR3 coding DNA: TGTGCCACCAAGCGGGACCACTACAATGAGCAGTTCTTC.